The rows below give T cell receptor beta chains drawn from one sample of a study of cytomegalovirus exposure and HLA in healthy donors. Repertoires were generated with immunoSEQ multiplex PCR, while TCRdb's copy carries only in-frame clones and drops some. The sample yields tens of thousands of clones, 85% seen once. Sample: PBMCs. The receptors originated from a man younger than 45 in good health and CMV-seronegative. CDR3s include the opening cysteine and the closing phenylalanine or tryptophan. D genes are given only for firm matches. Not every row has a clone size; where given, it reads once, few, many or a size class.

J,D,V,size,CDR3,DNA
TRBJ2-2,TRBD1,TRBV18,once,CASSRTGFDTGELFF,TGTGCCAGCTCACGGACAGGTTTTGACACCGGGGAGCTGTTTTTT
TRBJ2-1,TRBD2,TRBV7-3,.,CASSLTPSGRANEQFF,TGTGCCAGCAGCCTTACCCCTAGCGGGAGGGCGAATGAGCAGTTCTTC
TRBJ2-5,.,TRBV5-4,.,CASSTRGGGVVETQYF,TGTGCCAGCAGCACCCGAGGTGGCGGGGTTGTAGAGACCCAGTACTTC
TRBJ2-2,TRBD1,TRBV28,.,CASSPHLGQVSTGELFF,TGTGCCAGCAGTCCTCACTTGGGACAGGTGTCGACCGGGGAGCTGTTTTTT
TRBJ2-3,.,TRBV6-5,few,CASSFSGLSTDTQYF,TGTGCCAGCAGTTTCTCGGGACTGAGCACAGATACGCAGTATTTT
TRBJ2-2,TRBD2,TRBV6-1,.,CASSEAWGGFGELFF,TGTGCCAGCAGTGAAGCGTGGGGGGGGTTCGGGGAGCTGTTTTTT
TRBJ1-1,.,TRBV27,.,CASSWGVGGTEAFF,TGTGCCAGCAGTTGGGGGGTGGGAGGCACTGAAGCTTTCTTT
TRBJ2-2,TRBD2,TRBV11-3,.,CASSQTSGRGDGELFF,TGTGCCAGCAGCCAAACTAGCGGGAGGGGAGACGGGGAGCTGTTTTTT
TRBJ2-2,TRBD1,TRBV5-3,.,CARSFTGTGGYTGELFF,TGTGCCAGAAGCTTTACCGGGACAGGGGGCTACACCGGGGAGCTGTTTTTT
TRBJ2-5,.,TRBV6-1,.,CASSGSVQETQYF,TGTGCCAGCAGTGGTAGCGTACAAGAGACCCAGTACTTC
TRBJ1-3,.,TRBV4-1,.,CASSPLGFGNTIYF,TGCGCCAGCAGCCCCCTAGGATTTGGAAACACCATATATTTT
TRBJ1-1,.,TRBV10-3,.,CAIRRQDGDTEAFF,TGTGCCATCAGAAGACAGGATGGGGACACTGAAGCTTTCTTT
TRBJ1-2,.,TRBV10-3,once,CAISDRVGYGYTF,TGTGCCATCAGTGACAGGGTAGGCTATGGCTACACCTTC
TRBJ2-3,TRBD2,TRBV5-8,once,CASSYSGTSGNTDTQYF,TGTGCCAGCAGCTATTCCGGGACTAGCGGGAACACAGATACGCAGTATTTT
TRBJ2-3,TRBD1,TRBV6-1,.,CASSLTGGAADTQYF,TGTGCCAGCAGTCTAACAGGGGGCGCCGCAGATACGCAGTATTTT
TRBJ1-1,.,TRBV27,.,CASSFIRGTEAFF,TGTGCCAGCAGTTTTATTCGGGGCACTGAAGCTTTCTTT
TRBJ1-1,.,TRBV5-1,.,CASSSTSPGETEAFF,TGCGCCAGCAGCTCCACATCCCCAGGGGAAACTGAAGCTTTCTTT
TRBJ1-1,.,TRBV6-5,few,CASKDTLNTEAFF,TGTGCCAGCAAGGACACCTTGAACACTGAAGCTTTCTTT
TRBJ1-5,TRBD1,TRBV7-2,once,CAIPRRDRGQNNQPQHF,TGTGCCATCCCACGACGTGACAGGGGGCAAAACAATCAGCCCCAGCATTTT
TRBJ1-1,TRBD1,TRBV19,.,CASSVRDRGRHGTEAFF,TGTGCCAGTAGTGTAAGGGACAGGGGGCGGCACGGAACTGAAGCTTTCTTT
TRBJ1-1,TRBD1,TRBV28,.,CASSPGTGATEAFF,TGTGCCAGCAGCCCTGGGACAGGGGCCACTGAAGCTTTCTTT
TRBJ2-2,TRBD2,TRBV5-1,.,CASNLAGGANTGELFF,TGCGCCAGCAATCTAGCGGGGGGCGCGAACACCGGGGAGCTGTTTTTT
TRBJ2-1,.,TRBV5-4,.,CASSTGTGFKVVVNEQFF,TGTGCCAGCAGCACCGGAACAGGGTTCAAAGTAGTAGTCAATGAGCAGTTCTTC
TRBJ1-5,.,TRBV4-3,.,CASSQDEAQPQHF,TGCGCCAGCAGCCAAGATGAGGCTCAGCCCCAGCATTTT
TRBJ2-1,TRBD2,TRBV7-9,.,CASSSFRTSGTDEQFF,TGTGCCAGCAGCTCCTTTCGGACTAGCGGGACAGATGAGCAGTTCTTC
TRBJ1-1,.,TRBV11-3,once,CASSLEAYTEAFF,TGTGCCAGCAGCTTAGAAGCATACACTGAAGCTTTCTTT
TRBJ2-7,TRBD1,TRBV7-9,.,CASSLIRDRVSYEQYF,TGTGCCAGCAGCCTCATCCGGGACAGGGTATCCTACGAGCAGTACTTC
TRBJ2-7,TRBD2,TRBV7-2,.,CASSYLAGTYEQYF,TGTGCCAGCAGCTATCTAGCGGGGACCTACGAGCAGTACTTC
TRBJ2-1,.,TRBV2,once,CASWGVSSYNEQFF,TGTGCCAGCTGGGGGGTGAGCTCCTACAATGAGCAGTTCTTC
TRBJ1-1,.,TRBV9,.,CASSSDTRNTEAFF,TGTGCCAGCAGCTCGGACACGAGGAACACTGAAGCTTTCTTT
TRBJ1-1,TRBD1,TRBV6-1,.,CASSEPGQGSGTEAFF,TGTGCCAGCAGTGAACCAGGACAGGGGTCGGGCACTGAAGCTTTCTTT
TRBJ1-5,.,TRBV5-6,.,CASSYTGFGQPQHF,TGTGCCAGCAGCTATACAGGGTTCGGTCAGCCCCAGCATTTT
TRBJ1-1,.,TRBV13,.,CASRSSGRATEAFF,TGTGCCAGCAGATCCTCAGGGAGGGCCACTGAAGCTTTCTTT
TRBJ1-2,TRBD1,TRBV4-2,.,CASSPSGQANYGYTF,TGTGCCAGCAGCCCGTCCGGACAGGCCAACTATGGCTACACCTTC
TRBJ1-1,.,TRBV12-5,.,CASGPYREIQTEAFF,TGTGCTAGTGGTCCATACAGGGAGATTCAAACTGAAGCTTTCTTT
TRBJ2-5,TRBD2,TRBV12-5,.,CASGLASPGLAGRETQYF,TGTGCTAGTGGTTTGGCTTCGCCGGGACTAGCCGGGCGGGAGACCCAGTACTTC
TRBJ2-2,.,TRBV5-4,.,CASSDGGSAGELFF,TGTGCCAGCAGTGATGGGGGCAGCGCCGGGGAGCTGTTTTTT
TRBJ1-1,.,TRBV5-4,.,CASSTRGIEAFF,TGTGCCAGCAGCACTAGGGGGATTGAAGCTTTCTTT
TRBJ2-3,.,TRBV27,.,CASSSDLRTSTDTQYF,TGTGCCAGCAGTTCGGACTTGAGAACTAGCACAGATACGCAGTATTTT
TRBJ1-1,.,TRBV28,.,CASSLPENTEAFF,TGTGCCAGCAGTTTGCCAGAGAACACTGAAGCTTTCTTT
TRBJ2-1,TRBD2,TRBV2,.,CASKSGGTNEQFF,TGTGCCAGCAAAAGCGGGGGGACTAATGAGCAGTTCTTC
TRBJ1-2,.,TRBV4-3,.,CASSQDHLGGGYTF,TGCGCCAGCAGCCAAGATCACCTGGGAGGGGGCTACACCTTC
TRBJ2-4,TRBD2,TRBV5-1,.,CASKLAVASVDIQYF,TGCGCCAGCAAACTAGCGGTTGCCAGCGTGGACATTCAGTACTTC
TRBJ1-2,.,TRBV19,.,CASSIGSREGYTF,TGTGCCAGTAGTATAGGTTCCAGGGAAGGCTACACCTTC
TRBJ2-3,TRBD2,TRBV5-6,.,CASSYRSGGGDTQYF,TGTGCCAGCAGCTACAGGTCGGGGGGTGGAGATACGCAGTATTTT
TRBJ2-7,.,TRBV5-1,.,CASSLRGHASEQYF,TGCGCCAGCAGCTTGAGGGGACACGCGTCCGAGCAGTACTTC
TRBJ2-5,TRBD2,TRBV10-3,once,CAISPSGGGQETQYF,TGTGCCATCAGCCCTTCGGGGGGGGGACAAGAGACCCAGTACTTC
TRBJ1-4,TRBD1,TRBV5-1,.,CASSFTGGDEKLFF,TGCGCCAGCAGCTTTACAGGGGGGGATGAAAAACTGTTTTTT
TRBJ2-1,TRBD2,TRBV30,.,CAWKFRRGVEQFF,TGTGCCTGGAAGTTCCGACGGGGGGTTGAGCAGTTCTTC
TRBJ1-4,TRBD1,TRBV2,.,CASTSGTGVEKLFF,TGTGCCAGCACCTCCGGGACAGGGGTCGAAAAACTGTTTTTT
TRBJ2-5,.,TRBV21-1,.,CASSIPLGGGAETQYF,TGTGCCAGCAGCATACCACTGGGCGGGGGGGCGGAGACCCAGTACTTC
TRBJ1-1,.,TRBV2,.,CASGTFNTDPEAFF,TGTGCCAGTGGGACATTCAACACGGACCCTGAAGCTTTCTTT
TRBJ2-7,TRBD2,TRBV7-9,few,CASSTSFAGGLYEQYF,TGTGCCAGCAGCACCAGTTTCGCGGGGGGTCTGTACGAGCAGTACTTC
TRBJ2-7,TRBD1,TRBV5-4,.,CASSPDRGLDEQYF,TGTGCCAGCAGCCCCGACAGGGGGCTGGACGAGCAGTACTTC